The 7 T cell receptor beta chains presented below share a single source sample, sequenced in a study of cytomegalovirus exposure and HLA in healthy donors. A multiplex PCR was run with 60 Vbeta primers and 13 Jbeta primers. Only in-frame clones appear in the TCRdb table, and some are missing; sequencing was by immunoSEQ multiplex PCR. The table includes about 130,000 clones, roughly 80% detected once. Sequencing was carried out using PBMCs. These receptors came from a middle-aged man in good health and CMV-seronegative.

This chain connects TRBV10-3 to TRBJ1-6, with a possible D match to TRBD1 (5 bases). V was cut by 4 bases and J by 9 bases, with 16 bases left in between. This CDR3 region has 15 residues. The germline gives CDR1 ENHRY, CDR2 SYGVKD. CDR3 DNA: TGTGCCATCAGTGGTTCAGGGCCGGTTGGTTCACCCCTCCACTTT. As protein: CAISGSGPVGSPLHF.

The CDR3 here is CASSWGASGTSDTQYF. Here the CDR3 DNA reads TGCGCCAGCAGCTGGGGGGCTAGCGGGACCTCAGATACGCAGTATTTT. This sequence joins TRBV5-1 and TRBJ2-3, with 9 bases matching TRBD2. CDR1 is SGHRS, CDR2 YFSETQ, per germline. With V trimmed by 3 bases and J by 4 bases, 9 bases remained unmatched. The CDR3 is 16 residues long.

The genes are TRBV9 and TRBJ2-7; D possibly corresponds to TRBD2 (5 bases). V gave up 0 bases and J gave up 3 bases, with 10 bases separating them. Germline CDR1 reads SGDLS; CDR2 reads YYNGEE. The CDR3 loop spans 14 amino acids. CDR3 nucleotide sequence: TGTGCCAGCAGCGTAGCTGAACTAGGCTACGAGCAGTACTTC. Residues: CASSVAELGYEQYF.

This clone was seen only once. This chain links TRBV20-1 with TRBJ2-5; D remains ambiguous. V was cut by 3 bases and J by 1 base, with 3 bases left in between. The CDR3 runs to 11 residues. Germline lookup yields CDR1 DFQATT and CDR2 SNEGSKA (reference sequence). CDR3 sequence (DNA): TGCAGTGCTAGGGCCCAAGAGACCCAGTACTTC. Its protein is CSARAQETQYF.

The CDR3 reads CASSTGTPSSYEQYF. CDR3 sequence (DNA): TGTGCCAGCTCAACAGGGACACCCAGCTCCTACGAGCAGTACTTC. The V and J genes are TRBV18 and TRBJ2-7; weak D call: TRBD1 (6 bases). The V gene's germline CDR1 is KGHSH and CDR2 LQKENI. This CDR3 spans 15 amino acids. V was clipped by 5 bases and J by 0 bases, with 14 bases between them.

The CDR3 here is CASSPWEGVFNEQFF. CDR3 nucleotides: TGTGCCAGCAGTCCTTGGGAGGGGGTGTTCAATGAGCAGTTCTTC. The chain carries TRBV6-5 and TRBJ2-1, with D possibly TRBD2 on 7 matching bases. With 5 bases removed from V and 6 bases from J, the gap between germline ends came to 17 bases. This CDR3 region has 15 residues. Germline V gene lookup returns CDR1 MNHEY and CDR2 SVGAGI.

The CDR3 sequence: CASSHGGDREFF. The CDR3 DNA reads TGTGCCAGCAGCCACGGGGGGGACAGGGAGTTCTTC. The chain recombines TRBV4-2 with TRBJ2-1; perhaps TRBD1 as D (9 bases). The germline V gene encodes CDR1 LGHNA and CDR2 YNFKEQ. V shed 3 bases and J shed 14 bases, with 14 bases lying between them. This CDR3 is 12 amino acids long.